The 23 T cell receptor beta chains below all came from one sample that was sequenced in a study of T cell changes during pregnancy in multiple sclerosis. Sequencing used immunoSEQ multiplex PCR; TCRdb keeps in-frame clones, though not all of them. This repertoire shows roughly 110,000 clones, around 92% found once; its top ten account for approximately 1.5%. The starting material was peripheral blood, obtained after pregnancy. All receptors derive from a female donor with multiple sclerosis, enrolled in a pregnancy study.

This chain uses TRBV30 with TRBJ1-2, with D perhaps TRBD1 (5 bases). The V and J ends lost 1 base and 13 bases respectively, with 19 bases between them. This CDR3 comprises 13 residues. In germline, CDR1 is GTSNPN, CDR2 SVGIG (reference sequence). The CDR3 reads CAWSAAGRARSTF. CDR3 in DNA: TGTGCCTGGAGTGCGGCTGGCAGGGCGCGGTCCACCTTC.

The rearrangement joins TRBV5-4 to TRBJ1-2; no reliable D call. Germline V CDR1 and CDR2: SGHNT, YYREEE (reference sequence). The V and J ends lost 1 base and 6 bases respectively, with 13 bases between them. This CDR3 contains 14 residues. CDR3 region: CASSLIGRVDGYTF. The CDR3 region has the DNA TGTGCCAGCAGCTTGATAGGGAGAGTGGATGGCTACACCTTC.

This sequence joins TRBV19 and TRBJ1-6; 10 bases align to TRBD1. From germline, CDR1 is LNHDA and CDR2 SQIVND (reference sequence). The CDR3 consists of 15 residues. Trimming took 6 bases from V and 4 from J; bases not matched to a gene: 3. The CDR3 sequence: CASRTGGAYNSPLHF. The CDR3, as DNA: TGTGCCAGTAGGACAGGGGGCGCGTATAATTCACCCCTCCACTTT.

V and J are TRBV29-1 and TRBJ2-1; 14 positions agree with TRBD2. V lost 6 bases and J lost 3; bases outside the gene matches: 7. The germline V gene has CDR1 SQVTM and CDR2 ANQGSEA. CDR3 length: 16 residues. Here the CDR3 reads CSVGTSGSPIYNEQFF. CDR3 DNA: TGCAGCGTAGGGACTAGCGGGAGCCCGATCTACAATGAGCAGTTCTTC.

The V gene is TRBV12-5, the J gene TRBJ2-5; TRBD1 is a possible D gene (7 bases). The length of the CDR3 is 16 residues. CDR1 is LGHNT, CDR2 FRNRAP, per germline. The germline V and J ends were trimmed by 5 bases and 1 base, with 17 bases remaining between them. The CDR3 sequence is CASGTGNRGGQETQYF. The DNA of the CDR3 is TGTGCTAGTGGTACGGGGAACAGGGGAGGCCAAGAGACCCAGTACTTC. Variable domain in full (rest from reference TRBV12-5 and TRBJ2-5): DARVTQTPRHKVTEMGQEVTMRCQPILGHNTVFWYRQTMMQGLELLAYFRNRAPLDDSGMPKDRFSAEMPDATLATLKIQPSEPRDSAVYFCASGTGNRGGQETQYFGPGTRLLVL.

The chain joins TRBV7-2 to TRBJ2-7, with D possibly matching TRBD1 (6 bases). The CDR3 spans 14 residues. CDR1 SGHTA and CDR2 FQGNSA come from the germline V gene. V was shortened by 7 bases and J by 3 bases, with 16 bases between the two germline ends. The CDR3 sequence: CASTLGTHYYEQYF. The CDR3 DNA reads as TGTGCCAGCACCCTGGGGACACACTACTACGAGCAGTACTTC.

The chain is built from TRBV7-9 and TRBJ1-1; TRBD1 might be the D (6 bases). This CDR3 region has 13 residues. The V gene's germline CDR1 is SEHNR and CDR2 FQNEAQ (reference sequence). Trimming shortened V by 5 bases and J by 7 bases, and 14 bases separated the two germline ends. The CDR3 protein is CASSLFLQGEAFF. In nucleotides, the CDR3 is TGTGCCAGCAGCCTATTCCTACAGGGTGAAGCTTTCTTT.

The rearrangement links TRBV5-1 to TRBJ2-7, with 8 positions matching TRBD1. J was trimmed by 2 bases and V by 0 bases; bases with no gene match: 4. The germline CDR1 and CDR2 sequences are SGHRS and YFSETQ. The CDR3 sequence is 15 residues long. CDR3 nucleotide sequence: TGCGCCAGCAGCTTGGCCATGGGACAGGCCTACGAGCAGTACTTC. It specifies CASSLAMGQAYEQYF.

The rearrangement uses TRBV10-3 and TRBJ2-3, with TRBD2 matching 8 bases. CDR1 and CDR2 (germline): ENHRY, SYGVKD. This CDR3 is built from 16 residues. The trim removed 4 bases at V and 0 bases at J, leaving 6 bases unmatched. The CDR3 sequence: CAISGAASGSTDTQYF. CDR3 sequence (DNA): TGTGCCATCAGTGGCGCTGCTAGCGGGAGCACAGATACGCAGTATTTT.

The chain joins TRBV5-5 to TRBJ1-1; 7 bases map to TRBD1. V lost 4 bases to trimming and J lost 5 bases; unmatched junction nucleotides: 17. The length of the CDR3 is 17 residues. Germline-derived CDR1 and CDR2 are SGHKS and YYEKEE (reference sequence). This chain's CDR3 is CASSRRQGRREGTEAFF. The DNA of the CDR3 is TGTGCCAGCAGCCGCCGACAGGGAAGGCGAGAAGGGACTGAAGCTTTCTTT.

For the CDR3, the DNA is TGTGCCAGCAGCTTAGTGGGACAGGGGGCCGAGCAGTACTTC. Its translation: CASSLVGQGAEQYF. The rearrangement joins TRBV11-2 to TRBJ2-7, with 12 bases identical to TRBD1. With 1 base clipped from V and 6 bases from J, the junction kept 1 base outside the gene matches. Germline V gene data show CDR1 as SGHAT and CDR2 as FQNNGV. The CDR3 spans 14 residues.

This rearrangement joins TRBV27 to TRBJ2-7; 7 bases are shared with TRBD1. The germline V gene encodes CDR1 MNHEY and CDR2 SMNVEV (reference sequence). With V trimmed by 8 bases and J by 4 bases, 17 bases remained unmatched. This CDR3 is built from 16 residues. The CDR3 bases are TGTGCCAGCCGGTCCTCCCTAGACAGGGCGCTATACGAGCAGTACTTC. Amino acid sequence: CASRSSLDRALYEQYF.

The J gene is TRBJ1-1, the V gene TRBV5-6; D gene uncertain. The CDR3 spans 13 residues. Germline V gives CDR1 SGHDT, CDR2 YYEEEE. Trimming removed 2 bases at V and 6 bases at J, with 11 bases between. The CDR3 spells CASSFISEAEAFF. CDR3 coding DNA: TGTGCCAGCAGCTTCATCTCAGAGGCTGAAGCTTTCTTT.

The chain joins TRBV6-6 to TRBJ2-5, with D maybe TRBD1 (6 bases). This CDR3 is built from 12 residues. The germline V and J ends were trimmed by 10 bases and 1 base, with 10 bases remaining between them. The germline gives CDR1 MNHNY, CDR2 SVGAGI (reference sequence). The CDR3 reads CATQDSQETQYF. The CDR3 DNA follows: TGTGCCACTCAGGACAGCCAAGAGACCCAGTACTTC.

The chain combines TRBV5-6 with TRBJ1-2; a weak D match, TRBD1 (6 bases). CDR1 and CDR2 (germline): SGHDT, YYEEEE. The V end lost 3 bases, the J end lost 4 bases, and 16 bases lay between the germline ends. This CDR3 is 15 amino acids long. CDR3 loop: CASSSADSHPYGYTF. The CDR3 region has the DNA TGTGCCAGCAGCTCTGCGGACAGTCACCCCTATGGCTACACCTTC.

In DNA form, the CDR3 reads TGTGCCAGCTCAGAGACTAGCGGGAGCTCCTACGAGCAGTACTTC. This codes for CASSETSGSSYEQYF. V and J are TRBV18 and TRBJ2-7, with 12 bases identical to TRBD2. V shed 5 bases, J shed 0 bases, and the junction held 2 bases outside the gene matches. The CDR3 runs to 15 residues. Per the germline V gene, CDR1 is KGHSH and CDR2 is LQKENI.

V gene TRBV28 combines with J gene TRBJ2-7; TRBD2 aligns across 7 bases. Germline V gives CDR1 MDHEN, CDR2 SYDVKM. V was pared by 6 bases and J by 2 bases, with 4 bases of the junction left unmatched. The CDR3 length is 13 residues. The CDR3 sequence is CASRTGLAYEQYF. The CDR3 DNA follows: TGTGCCAGCAGAACAGGACTAGCCTACGAGCAGTACTTC.

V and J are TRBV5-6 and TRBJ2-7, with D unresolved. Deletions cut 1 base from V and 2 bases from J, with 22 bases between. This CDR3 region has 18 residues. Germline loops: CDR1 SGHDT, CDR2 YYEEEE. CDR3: CASSLSLVSASGTYEQYF. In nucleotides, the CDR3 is TGTGCCAGCAGCTTGTCTTTAGTGTCGGCGTCGGGTACCTACGAGCAGTACTTC.

The DNA for the CDR3 is TGCGCCAGCAGCCGGGGACTAGCGTCATCCTACGAGCAGTACTTC. Protein: CASSRGLASSYEQYF. The V and J genes are TRBV4-1 and TRBJ2-7; 10 bases match TRBD2. This CDR3 has 15 residues. CDR1 and CDR2 (germline): MGHRA, YSYEKL. V gave up 4 bases and J gave up 1 base; unmatched junction bases: 4.

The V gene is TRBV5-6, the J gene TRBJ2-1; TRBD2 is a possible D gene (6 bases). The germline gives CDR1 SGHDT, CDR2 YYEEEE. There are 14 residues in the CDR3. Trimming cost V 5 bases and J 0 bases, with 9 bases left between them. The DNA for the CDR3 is TGTGCCAGCAGAGTAGCGGTCTCCTACAATGAGCAGTTCTTC. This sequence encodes CASRVAVSYNEQFF.

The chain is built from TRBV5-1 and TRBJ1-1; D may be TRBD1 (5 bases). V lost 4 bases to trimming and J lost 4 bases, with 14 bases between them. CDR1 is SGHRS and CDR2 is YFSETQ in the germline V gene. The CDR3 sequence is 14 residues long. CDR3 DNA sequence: TGCGCCAGCAGCCGGCGGGAGGGGTCCACTGAAGCTTTCTTT. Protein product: CASSRREGSTEAFF.

CDR3 in amino acids: CATWDRGNEQFF. The CDR3 DNA is TGTGCCACTTGGGACAGGGGGAATGAGCAGTTCTTC. The genes are TRBV19 and TRBJ2-1; 11 bases are a match to TRBD1. V lost 10 bases and J lost 7; bases outside the gene matches: 3. Germline V gene sequence: CDR1 LNHDA, CDR2 SQIVND (reference sequence). CDR3 length: 12 residues.

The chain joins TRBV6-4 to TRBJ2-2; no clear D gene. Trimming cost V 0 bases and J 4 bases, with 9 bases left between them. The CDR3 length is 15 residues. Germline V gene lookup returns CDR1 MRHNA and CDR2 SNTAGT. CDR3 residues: CASSDSFASTGELFF. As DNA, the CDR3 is TGTGCCAGCAGTGACTCGTTCGCGAGCACCGGGGAGCTGTTTTTT.